These 3 T cell receptor beta chains originate from one sample sequenced in a study of blood T cell repertoires in COVID-19. The method was immunoSEQ multiplex PCR; TCRdb's version includes in-frame clones alone and lacks a portion of them. The data hold under 250,000 clones, with roughly 88% observed a single time. The sample was peripheral blood. The receptors come from a man aged 45-65 years with active or convalescent COVID-19.

The chain links TRBV27 to TRBJ2-3, with a tentative D call TRBD2 (7 bases). The germline gives CDR1 MNHEY, CDR2 SMNVEV (reference sequence). Trimming took off 3 bases at V and 1 base at J, with 14 bases between the two ends. This CDR3 has 16 amino acids. The CDR3 loop reads CASSFGGPSGTDTQYF. CDR3 sequence (DNA): TGTGCCAGCAGTTTCGGGGGGCCGTCGGGCACAGATACGCAGTATTTT.

Note on this clone: Other DNA sequences of this sample code for an identical CDR3. The CDR3 bases are TGCGCCAGCAGCTTGGGGGCTCAAGAGACCCAGTACTTC. It is translated as CASSLGAQETQYF. The V and J genes are TRBV5-1 and TRBJ2-5; no firm D call. The CDR3 has 13 amino acids. Looked up from germline, CDR1 is SGHRS and CDR2 is YFSETQ. V lost 0 bases, J lost 2 bases, and 5 bases lay in between. Based on the CDR3 plus reference TRBV5-1 and TRBJ2-5, the full variable domain is KAGVTQTPRYLIKTRGQQVTLSCSPISGHRSVSWYQQTPGQGLQFLFEYFSETQRNKGNFPGRFSGRQFSNSRSEMNVSTLELGDSALYLCASSLGAQETQYFGPGTRLLVL.

The chain carries TRBV28 and TRBJ1-3, with a possible D match to TRBD1 (6 bases). The germline V gene has CDR1 MDHEN and CDR2 SYDVKM. The CDR3 totals 15 residues. V lost 6 bases and J lost 2, with 14 bases in between. As DNA, the CDR3 is TGTGCCAGCAGGGGTACCGGGACAACTGGAAACACCATATATTTT. Translation gives CASRGTGTTGNTIYF.